This record looks at one TCR beta chain sequence and its context. Its specificity is not known. The data derive from a study of CD8+ T cells in alopecia areata. Overall study results and limits: Lesional scalp, notably in alopecia totalis/universalis, had clonality above that of normal scalp.

Reverse transcribed after extraction, RNA yielded cDNA as the sequencing template. Here immunoSEQ multiplex PCR was the method, and the copy in TCRdb shows in-frame clones only, minus some. The data show 150,000 or so clones, more than 75% seen once. J was trimmed by 5 bases and V by 5 bases; bases with no gene match: 8. Germline-derived CDR1 and CDR2 are LNHDA and SQIVND (reference sequence). The CDR3 covers 14 residues. Sequences were derived from CD8+ T cells sorted from blood, sampled at week 0. The chain is built from TRBV19 and TRBJ2-7; 8 bases match TRBD1. The clonotype originates from a human donor with alopecia areata. CDR3 residues: CASSSNPGGDEQYF. CDR3 sequence (DNA): TGTGCCAGTAGTTCGAACCCAGGGGGCGACGAGCAGTACTTC.